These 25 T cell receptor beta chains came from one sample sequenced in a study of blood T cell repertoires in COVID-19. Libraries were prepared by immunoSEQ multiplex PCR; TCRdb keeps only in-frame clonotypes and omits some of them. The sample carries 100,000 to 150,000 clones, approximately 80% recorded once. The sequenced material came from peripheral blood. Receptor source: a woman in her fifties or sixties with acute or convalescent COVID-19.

This CDR3 reads CASSKFLRRDSINWVPYF. The CDR3 DNA follows: TGTGCCAGCAGCAAATTCCTCCGAAGGGACAGCATTAATTGGGTGCCGTACTTC. The rearrangement links TRBV21-1 to TRBJ2-7; the D call in the table, TRBD1, was not verified against the DNA. TRBV21-1 counts as a pseudogene. The CDR3 contains 18 residues.

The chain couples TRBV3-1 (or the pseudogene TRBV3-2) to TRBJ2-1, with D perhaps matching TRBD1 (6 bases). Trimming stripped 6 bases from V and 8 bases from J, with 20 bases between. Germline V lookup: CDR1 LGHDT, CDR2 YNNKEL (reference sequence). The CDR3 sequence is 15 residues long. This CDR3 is CASSRLLTGSDEQFF. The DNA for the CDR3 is TGTGCCAGCAGTCGACTACTGACAGGAAGCGATGAGCAGTTCTTC.

The CDR3 DNA sequence: TGTGCCAGTAGTACGGGACAGGGAGGGTATGGCTACACCTTC. Its translation is CASSTGQGGYGYTF. The V gene is TRBV19, the J gene TRBJ1-2, with 9 bases aligning to TRBD1. This CDR3 is built from 14 residues. Trimming took 4 bases from V and 5 from J; bases not matched to a gene: 5. Germline V lookup: CDR1 LNHDA, CDR2 SQIVND (reference sequence).

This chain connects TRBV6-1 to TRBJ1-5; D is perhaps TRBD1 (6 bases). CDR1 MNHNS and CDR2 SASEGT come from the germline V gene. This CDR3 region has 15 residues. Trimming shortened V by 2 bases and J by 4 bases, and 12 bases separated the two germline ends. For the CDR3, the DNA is TGTGCCAGCAGTGAACTTGGACAGCAAAATCAGCCCCAGCATTTT. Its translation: CASSELGQQNQPQHF.

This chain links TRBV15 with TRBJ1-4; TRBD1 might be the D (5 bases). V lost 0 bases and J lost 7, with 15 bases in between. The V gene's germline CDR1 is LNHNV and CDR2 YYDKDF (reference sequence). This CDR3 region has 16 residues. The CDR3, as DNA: TGTGCCACCAGCAGAGATCGGGCAGGGCTCGGTGAAAAACTGTTTTTT. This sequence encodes CATSRDRAGLGEKLFF.

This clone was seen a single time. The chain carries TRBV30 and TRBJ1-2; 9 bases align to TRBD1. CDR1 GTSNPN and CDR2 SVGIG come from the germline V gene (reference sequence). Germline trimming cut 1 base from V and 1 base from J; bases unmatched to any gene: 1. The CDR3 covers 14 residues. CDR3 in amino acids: CAWSGDRVNYGYTF. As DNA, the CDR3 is TGTGCCTGGAGTGGGGACAGGGTTAACTATGGCTACACCTTC.

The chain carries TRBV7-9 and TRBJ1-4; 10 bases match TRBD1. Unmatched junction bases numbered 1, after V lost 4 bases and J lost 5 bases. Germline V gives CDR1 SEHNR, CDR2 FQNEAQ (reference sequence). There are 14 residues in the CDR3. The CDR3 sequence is CASSWGQGNEKLFF. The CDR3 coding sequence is TGTGCCAGCAGCTGGGGACAGGGGAATGAAAAACTGTTTTTT.

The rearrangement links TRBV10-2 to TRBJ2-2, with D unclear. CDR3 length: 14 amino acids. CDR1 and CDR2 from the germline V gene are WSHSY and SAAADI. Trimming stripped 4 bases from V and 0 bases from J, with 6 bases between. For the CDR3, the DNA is TGCGCCAGCAGTGTTTACTCGAACACCGGGGAGCTGTTTTTT. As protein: CASSVYSNTGELFF.

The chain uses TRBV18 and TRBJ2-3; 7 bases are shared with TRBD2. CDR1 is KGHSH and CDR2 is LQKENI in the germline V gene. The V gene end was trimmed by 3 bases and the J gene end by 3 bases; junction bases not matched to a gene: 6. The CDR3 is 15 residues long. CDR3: CASSPDGGGTDTQYF. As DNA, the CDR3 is TGTGCCAGCTCACCGGATGGGGGGGGGACAGATACGCAGTATTTT.

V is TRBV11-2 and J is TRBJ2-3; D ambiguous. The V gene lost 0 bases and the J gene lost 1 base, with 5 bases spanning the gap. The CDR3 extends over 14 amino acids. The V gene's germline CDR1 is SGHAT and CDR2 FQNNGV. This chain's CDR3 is CASSLDSGTDTQYF. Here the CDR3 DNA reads TGTGCCAGCAGCTTAGACTCCGGCACAGATACGCAGTATTTT.

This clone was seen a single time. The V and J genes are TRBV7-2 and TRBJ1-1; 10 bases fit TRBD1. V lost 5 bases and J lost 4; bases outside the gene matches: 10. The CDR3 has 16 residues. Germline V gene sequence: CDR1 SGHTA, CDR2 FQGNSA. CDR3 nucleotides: TGTGCCAGCAGCCCAATCTGGGGACAGGGGAGCACTGAAGCTTTCTTT. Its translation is CASSPIWGQGSTEAFF.

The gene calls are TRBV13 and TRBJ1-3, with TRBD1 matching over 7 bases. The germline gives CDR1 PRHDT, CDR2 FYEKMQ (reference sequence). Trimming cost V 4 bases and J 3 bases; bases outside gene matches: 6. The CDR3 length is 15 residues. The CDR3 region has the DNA TGTGCCAGCAGCTCAGACTCAGGGGGTGGAAACACCATATATTTT. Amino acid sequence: CASSSDSGGGNTIYF.

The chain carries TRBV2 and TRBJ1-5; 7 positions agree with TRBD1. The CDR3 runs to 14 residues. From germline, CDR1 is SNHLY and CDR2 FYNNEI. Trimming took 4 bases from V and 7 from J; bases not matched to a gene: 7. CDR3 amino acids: CASSGAGGRQPQHF. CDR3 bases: TGTGCCAGCAGTGGGGCAGGGGGTCGGCAGCCCCAGCATTTT. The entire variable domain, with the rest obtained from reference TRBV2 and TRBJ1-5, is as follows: EPEVTQTPSHQVTQMGQEVILRCVPISNHLYFYWYRQILGQKVEFLVSFYNNEISEKSEIFDDQFSVERPDGSNFTLKIRSTKLEDSAMYFCASSGAGGRQPQHFGDGTRLSIL.

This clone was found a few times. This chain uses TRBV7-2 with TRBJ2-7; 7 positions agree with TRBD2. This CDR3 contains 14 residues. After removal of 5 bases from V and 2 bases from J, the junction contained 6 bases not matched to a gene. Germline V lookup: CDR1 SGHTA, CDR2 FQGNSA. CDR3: CASSRGGSTYEQYF. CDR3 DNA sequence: TGTGCCAGCAGCCGCGGGGGTTCGACCTACGAGCAGTACTTC. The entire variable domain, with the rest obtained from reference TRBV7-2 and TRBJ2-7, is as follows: GAGVSQSPSNKVTEKGKDVELRCDPISGHTALYWYRQSLGQGLEFLIYFQGNSAPDKSGLPSDRFSAERTGGSVSTLTIQRTQQEDSAVYLCASSRGGSTYEQYFGPGTRLTVT.

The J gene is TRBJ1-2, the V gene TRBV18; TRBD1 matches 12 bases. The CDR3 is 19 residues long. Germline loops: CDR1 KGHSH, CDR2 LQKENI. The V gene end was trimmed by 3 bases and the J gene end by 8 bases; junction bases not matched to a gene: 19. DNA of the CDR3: TGTGCCAGCTCACCTATAGTTACCGGGACAGGGGGCGCTTTTGGCGGCTACACCTTC. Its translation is CASSPIVTGTGGAFGGYTF.

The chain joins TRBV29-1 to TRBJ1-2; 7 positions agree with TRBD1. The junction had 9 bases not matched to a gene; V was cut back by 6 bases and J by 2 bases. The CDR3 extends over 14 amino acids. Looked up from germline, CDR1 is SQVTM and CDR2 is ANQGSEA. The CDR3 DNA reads TGCAGCGTCTCGACAGGGACGGTGAACTATGGCTACACCTTC. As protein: CSVSTGTVNYGYTF.

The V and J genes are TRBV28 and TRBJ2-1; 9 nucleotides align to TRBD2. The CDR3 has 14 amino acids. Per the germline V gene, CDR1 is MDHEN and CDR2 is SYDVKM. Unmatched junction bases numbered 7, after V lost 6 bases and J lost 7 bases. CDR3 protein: CASSLAGGQNEQFF. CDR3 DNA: TGTGCCAGCAGCCTGGCGGGGGGGCAGAATGAGCAGTTCTTC.

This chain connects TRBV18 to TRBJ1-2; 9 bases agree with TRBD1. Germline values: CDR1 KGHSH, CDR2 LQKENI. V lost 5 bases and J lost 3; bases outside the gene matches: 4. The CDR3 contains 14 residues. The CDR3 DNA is TGTGCCAGCTCAACAGGGGGCCTGGACTATGGCTACACCTTC. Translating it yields CASSTGGLDYGYTF.

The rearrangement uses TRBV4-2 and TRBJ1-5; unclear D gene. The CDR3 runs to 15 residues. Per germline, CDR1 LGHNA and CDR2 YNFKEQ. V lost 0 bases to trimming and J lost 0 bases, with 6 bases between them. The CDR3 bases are TGTGCCAGCAGCCAAGAGGCTTATAGCAATCAGCCCCAGCATTTT. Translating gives CASSQEAYSNQPQHF.

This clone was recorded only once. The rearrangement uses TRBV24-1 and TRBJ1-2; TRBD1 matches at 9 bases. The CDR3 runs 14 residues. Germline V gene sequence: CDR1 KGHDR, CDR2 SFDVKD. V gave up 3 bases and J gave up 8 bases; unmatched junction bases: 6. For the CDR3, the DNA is TGTGCCACCAGTGATACCCGGGACAGGGTCGGCTACACCTTC. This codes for CATSDTRDRVGYTF.

CDR3 sequence reads: CASSVRRRTSTDTQYF. The DNA for the CDR3 is TGTGCCAGCAGTGTCCGGCGGAGGACTAGCACAGATACGCAGTATTTT. The gene calls are TRBV2 and TRBJ2-3; perhaps TRBD2 as D (5 bases). The CDR3 extends over 16 amino acids. The V end was cut by 4 bases, the J end by 0 bases, with 14 bases between. The V gene's germline CDR1 is SNHLY and CDR2 FYNNEI. The entire variable domain, with the rest obtained from reference TRBV2 and TRBJ2-3, is as follows: EPEVTQTPSHQVTQMGQEVILRCVPISNHLYFYWYRQILGQKVEFLVSFYNNEISEKSEIFDDQFSVERPDGSNFTLKIRSTKLEDSAMYFCASSVRRRTSTDTQYFGPGTRLTVL.

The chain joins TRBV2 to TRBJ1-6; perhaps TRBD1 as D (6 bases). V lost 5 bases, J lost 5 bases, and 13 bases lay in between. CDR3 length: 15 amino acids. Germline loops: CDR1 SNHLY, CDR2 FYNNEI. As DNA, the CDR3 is TGTGCCAGCAGTCCCCGGACAGCTGATAATTCACCCCTCCACTTT. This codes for CASSPRTADNSPLHF.

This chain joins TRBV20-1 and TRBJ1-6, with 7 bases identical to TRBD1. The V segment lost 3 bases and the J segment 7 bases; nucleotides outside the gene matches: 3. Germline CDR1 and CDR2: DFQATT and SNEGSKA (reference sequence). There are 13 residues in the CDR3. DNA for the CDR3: TGCAGTGCTAGTAGGGGGCCGAATTCACCCCTCCACTTT. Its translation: CSASRGPNSPLHF.

CDR3 sequence reads: CATTRGPTGELFF. CDR3 bases: TGTGCCACCACTCGGGGTCCCACCGGGGAGCTGTTTTTT. V is TRBV6-5 and J is TRBJ2-2; the D gene is possibly TRBD2 (5 bases). This CDR3 has 13 amino acids. Trimming removed 10 bases from V and 4 bases from J, with 13 bases in between. Germline-derived CDR1 and CDR2 are MNHEY and SVGAGI.

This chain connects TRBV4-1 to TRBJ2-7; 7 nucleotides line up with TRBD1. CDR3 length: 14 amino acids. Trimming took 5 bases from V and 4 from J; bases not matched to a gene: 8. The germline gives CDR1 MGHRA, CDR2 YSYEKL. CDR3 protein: CASSSLTGKYEQYF. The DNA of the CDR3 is TGCGCCAGCAGCTCCCTGACAGGGAAATACGAGCAGTACTTC.